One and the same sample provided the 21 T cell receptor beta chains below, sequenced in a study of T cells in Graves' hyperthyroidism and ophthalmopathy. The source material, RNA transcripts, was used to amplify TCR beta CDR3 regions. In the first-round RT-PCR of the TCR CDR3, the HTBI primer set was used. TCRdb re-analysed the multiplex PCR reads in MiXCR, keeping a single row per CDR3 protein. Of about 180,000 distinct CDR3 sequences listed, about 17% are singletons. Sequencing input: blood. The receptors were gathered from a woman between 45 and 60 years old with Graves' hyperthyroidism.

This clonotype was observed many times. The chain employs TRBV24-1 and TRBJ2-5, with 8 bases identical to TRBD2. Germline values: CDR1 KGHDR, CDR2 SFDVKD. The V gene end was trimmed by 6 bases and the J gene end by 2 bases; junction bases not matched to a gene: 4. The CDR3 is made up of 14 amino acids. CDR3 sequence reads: CATSFSGTQETQYF. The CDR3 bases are TGTGCCACCAGTTTTAGCGGGACGCAAGAGACCCAGTACTTC.

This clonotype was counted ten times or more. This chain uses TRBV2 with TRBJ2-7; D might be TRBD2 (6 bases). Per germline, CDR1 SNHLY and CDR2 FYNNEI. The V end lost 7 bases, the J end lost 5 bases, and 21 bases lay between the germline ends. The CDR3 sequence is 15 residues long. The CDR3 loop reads CASNRVWDRGNEQYF. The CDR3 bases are TGTGCCAGCAACCGCGTTTGGGACCGGGGGAACGAGCAGTACTTC.

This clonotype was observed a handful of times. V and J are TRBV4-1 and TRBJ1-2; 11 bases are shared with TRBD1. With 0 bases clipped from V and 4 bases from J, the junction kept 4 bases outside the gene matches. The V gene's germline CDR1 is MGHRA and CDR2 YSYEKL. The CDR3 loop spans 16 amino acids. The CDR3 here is CASSQESGQGVYGYTF. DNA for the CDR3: TGCGCCAGCAGCCAAGAATCGGGACAGGGGGTCTATGGCTACACCTTC.

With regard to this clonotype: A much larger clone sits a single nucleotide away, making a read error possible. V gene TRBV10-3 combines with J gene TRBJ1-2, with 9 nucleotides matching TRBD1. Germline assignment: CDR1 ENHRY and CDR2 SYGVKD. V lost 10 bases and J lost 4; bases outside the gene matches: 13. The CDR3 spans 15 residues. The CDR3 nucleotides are TGTGCCACCTTATCCCGGGACAGGGAATCCTATGGCTACACCTTC. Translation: CATLSRDRESYGYTF.

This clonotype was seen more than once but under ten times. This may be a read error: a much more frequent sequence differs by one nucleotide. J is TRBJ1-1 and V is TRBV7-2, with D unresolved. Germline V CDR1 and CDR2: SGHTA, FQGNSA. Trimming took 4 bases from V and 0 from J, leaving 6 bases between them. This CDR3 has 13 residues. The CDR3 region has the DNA TGTACCAGCAGCTCGGGGATGAACACTGAAGCTTTCTTT. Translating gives CTSSSGMNTEAFF.

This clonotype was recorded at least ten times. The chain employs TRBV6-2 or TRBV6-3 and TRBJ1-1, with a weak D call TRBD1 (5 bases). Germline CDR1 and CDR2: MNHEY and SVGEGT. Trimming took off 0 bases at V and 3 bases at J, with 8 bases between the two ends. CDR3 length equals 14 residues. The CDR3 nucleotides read TGTGCCAGCAGTTACTCGGGGGGTTACACTGAAGCTTTCTTT. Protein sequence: CASSYSGGYTEAFF.

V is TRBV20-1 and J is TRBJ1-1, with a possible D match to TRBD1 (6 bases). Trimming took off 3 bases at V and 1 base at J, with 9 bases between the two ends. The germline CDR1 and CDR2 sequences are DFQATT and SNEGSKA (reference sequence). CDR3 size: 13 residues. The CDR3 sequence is CSARRTANTEAFF. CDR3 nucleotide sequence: TGCAGTGCTAGGAGGACAGCGAACACTGAAGCTTTCTTT.

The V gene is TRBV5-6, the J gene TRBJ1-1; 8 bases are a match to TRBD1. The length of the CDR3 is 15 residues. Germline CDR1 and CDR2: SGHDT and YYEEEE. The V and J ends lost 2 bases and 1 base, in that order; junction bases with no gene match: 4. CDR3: CASSFDRGSNTEAFF. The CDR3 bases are TGTGCCAGCAGCTTCGACAGGGGATCGAACACTGAAGCTTTCTTT.

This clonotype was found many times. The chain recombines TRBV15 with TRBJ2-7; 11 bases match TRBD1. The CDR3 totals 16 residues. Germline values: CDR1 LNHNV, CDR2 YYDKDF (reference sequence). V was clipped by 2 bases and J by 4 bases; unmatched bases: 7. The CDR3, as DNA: TGTGCCACCAGCAGAACCTCCGGGACAGGGGGATACGAGCAGTACTTC. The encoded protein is CATSRTSGTGGYEQYF. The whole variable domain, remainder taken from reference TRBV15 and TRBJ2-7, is DAMVIQNPRYQVTQFGKPVTLSCSQTLNHNVMYWYQQKSSQAPKLLFHYYDKDFNNEADTPDNFQSRRPNTSFCFLDIRSPGLGDTAMYLCATSRTSGTGGYEQYFGPGTRLTVT.

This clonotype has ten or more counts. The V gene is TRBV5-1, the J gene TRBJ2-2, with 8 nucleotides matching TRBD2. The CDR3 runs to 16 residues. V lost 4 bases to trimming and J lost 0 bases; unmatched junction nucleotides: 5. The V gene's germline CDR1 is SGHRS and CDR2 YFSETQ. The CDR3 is CASSREGRPNTGELFF. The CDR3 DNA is TGCGCCAGCAGCCGGGAGGGACGTCCGAACACCGGGGAGCTGTTTTTT.

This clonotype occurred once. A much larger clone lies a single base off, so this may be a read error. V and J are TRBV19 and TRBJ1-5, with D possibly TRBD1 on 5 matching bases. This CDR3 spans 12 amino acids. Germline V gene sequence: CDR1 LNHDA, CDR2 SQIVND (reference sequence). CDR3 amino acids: CATGTELQAQHF. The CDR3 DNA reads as TGTGCCACCGGGACCGAACTTCAGGCCCAGCATTTT.

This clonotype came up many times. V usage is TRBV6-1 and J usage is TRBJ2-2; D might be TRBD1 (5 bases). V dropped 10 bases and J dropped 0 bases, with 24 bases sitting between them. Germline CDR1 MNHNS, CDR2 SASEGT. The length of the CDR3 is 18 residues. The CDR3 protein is CAISKEGVLLSNTGELFF. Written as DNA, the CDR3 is TGTGCCATCTCGAAAGAAGGGGTCCTACTATCGAACACCGGGGAGCTGTTTTTT.

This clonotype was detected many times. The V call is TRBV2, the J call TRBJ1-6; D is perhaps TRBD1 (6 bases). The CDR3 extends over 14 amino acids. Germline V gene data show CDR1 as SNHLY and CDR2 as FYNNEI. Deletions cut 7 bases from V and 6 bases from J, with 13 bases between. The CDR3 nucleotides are TGTGCCAGCACGGGGGCAGAAGTTAATTCACCCCTCCACTTT. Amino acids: CASTGAEVNSPLHF.

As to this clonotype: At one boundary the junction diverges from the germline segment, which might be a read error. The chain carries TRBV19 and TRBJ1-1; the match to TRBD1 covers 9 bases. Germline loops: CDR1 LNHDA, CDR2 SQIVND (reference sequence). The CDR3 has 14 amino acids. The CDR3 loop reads CASSRDRANIEAFF. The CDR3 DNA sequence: TGTGCCAGTAGTAGGGACAGGGCGAACATTGAAGCTTTCTTT.

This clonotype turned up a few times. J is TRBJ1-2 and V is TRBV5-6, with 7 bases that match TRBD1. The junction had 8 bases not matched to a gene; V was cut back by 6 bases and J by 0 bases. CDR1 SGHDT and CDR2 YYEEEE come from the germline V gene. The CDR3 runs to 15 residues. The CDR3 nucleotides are TGTGCCAGCAACCCGCGAGGGACAGCTAACTATGGCTACACCTTC. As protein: CASNPRGTANYGYTF.

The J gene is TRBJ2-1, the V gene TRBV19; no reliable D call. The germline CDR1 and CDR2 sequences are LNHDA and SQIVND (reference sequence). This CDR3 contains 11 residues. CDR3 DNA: TGTGGGGCCGGCTCCTACAATGAGCAGTTCTTC. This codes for CGAGSYNEQFF.

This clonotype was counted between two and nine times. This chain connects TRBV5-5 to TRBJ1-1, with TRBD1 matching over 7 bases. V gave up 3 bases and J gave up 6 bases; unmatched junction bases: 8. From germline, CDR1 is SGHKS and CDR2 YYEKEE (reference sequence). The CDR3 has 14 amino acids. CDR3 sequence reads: CASSSQTGRAEAFF. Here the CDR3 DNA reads TGTGCCAGCAGCTCTCAGACAGGGCGGGCTGAAGCTTTCTTT.

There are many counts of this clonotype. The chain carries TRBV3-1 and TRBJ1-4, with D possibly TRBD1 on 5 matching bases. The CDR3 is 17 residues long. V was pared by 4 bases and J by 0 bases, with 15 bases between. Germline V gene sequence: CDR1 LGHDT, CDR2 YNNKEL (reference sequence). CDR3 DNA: TGTGCCAGCAGCCGGGGGACGGGCATCGCAACTAATGAAAAACTGTTTTTT. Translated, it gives CASSRGTGIATNEKLFF.

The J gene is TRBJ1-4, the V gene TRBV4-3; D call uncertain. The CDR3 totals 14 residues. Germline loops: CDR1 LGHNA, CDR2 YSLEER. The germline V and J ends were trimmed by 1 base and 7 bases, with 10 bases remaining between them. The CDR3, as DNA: TGCGCCAGCAGCCAAGGCTTGGTGGGTGAAAAACTGTTTTTT. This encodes CASSQGLVGEKLFF.

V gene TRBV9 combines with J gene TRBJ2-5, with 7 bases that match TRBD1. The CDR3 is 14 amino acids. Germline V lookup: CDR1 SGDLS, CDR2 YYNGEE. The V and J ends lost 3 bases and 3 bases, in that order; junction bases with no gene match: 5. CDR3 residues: CASSASGTEETQYF. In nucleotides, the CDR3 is TGTGCCAGCAGCGCCTCGGGGACAGAAGAGACCCAGTACTTC.

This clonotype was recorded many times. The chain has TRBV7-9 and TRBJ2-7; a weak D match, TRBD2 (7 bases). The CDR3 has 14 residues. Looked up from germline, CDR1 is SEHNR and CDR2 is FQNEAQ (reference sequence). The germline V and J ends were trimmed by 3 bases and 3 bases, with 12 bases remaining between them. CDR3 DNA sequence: TGTGCCAGCAGCTTTCAGGGAGGGGGCTACGAGCAGTACTTC. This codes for CASSFQGGGYEQYF.